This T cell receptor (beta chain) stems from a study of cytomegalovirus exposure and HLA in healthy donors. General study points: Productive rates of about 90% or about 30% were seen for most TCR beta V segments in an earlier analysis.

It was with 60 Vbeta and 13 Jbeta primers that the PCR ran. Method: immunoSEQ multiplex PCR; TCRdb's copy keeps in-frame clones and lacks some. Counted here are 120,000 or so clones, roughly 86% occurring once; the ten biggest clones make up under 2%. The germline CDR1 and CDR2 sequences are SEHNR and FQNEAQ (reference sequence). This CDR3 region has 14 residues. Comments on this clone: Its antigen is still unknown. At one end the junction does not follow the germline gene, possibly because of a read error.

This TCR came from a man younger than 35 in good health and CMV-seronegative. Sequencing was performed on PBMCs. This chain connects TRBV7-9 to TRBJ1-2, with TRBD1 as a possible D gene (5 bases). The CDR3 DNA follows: TGTGCCAGCAGCCTAGCGGGGCCGGTTTATGGCTACACCTTC. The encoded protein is CASSLAGPVYGYTF.